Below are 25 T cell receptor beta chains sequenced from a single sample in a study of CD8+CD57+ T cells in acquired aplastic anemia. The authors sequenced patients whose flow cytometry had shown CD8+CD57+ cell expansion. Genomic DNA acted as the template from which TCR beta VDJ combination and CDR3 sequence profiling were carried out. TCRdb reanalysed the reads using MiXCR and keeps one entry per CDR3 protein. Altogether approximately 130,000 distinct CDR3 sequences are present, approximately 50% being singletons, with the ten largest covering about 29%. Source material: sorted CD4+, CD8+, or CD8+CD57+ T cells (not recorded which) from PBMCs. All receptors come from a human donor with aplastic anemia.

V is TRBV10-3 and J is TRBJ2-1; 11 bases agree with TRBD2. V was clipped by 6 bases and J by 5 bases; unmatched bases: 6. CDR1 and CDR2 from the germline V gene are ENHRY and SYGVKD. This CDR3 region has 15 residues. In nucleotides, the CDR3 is TGTGCCATCAGATTTTCGGGACTAGCGGACAATGAGCAGTTCTTC. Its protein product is CAIRFSGLADNEQFF.

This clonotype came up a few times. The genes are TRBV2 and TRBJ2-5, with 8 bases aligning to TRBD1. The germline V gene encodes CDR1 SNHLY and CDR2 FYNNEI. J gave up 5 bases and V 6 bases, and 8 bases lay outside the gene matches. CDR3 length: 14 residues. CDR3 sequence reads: CASSEQGGEETQYF. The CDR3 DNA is TGTGCCAGCAGCGAACAGGGGGGTGAGGAGACCCAGTACTTC.

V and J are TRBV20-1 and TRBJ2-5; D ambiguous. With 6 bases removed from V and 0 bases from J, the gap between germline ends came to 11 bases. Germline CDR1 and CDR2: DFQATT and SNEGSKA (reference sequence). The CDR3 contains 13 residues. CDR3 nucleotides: TGCAGTGCCAGCCTTGGGAACCAAGAGACCCAGTACTTC. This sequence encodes CSASLGNQETQYF.

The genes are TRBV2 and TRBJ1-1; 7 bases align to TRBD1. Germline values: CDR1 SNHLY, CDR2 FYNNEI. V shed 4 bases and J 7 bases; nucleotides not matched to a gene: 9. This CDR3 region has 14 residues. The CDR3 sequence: CASSVDRVGYEAFF. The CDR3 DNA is TGTGCCAGCAGTGTAGACAGGGTGGGATATGAAGCTTTCTTT.

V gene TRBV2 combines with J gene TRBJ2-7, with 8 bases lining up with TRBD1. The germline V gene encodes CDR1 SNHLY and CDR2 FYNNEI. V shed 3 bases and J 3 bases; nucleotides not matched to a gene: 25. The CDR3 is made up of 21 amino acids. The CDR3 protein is CASSEVASSQDQDRVYYEQYF. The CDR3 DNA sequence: TGTGCCAGCAGTGAGGTTGCCAGCAGCCAGGATCAGGACAGGGTCTACTACGAGCAGTACTTC.

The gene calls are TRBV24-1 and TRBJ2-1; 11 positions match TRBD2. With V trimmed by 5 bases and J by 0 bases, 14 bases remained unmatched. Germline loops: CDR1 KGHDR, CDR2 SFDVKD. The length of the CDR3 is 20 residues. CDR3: CATSGQAGTSGQSSYNEQFF. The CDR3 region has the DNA TGTGCCACCAGTGGCCAAGCCGGGACTAGCGGCCAGAGCTCCTACAATGAGCAGTTCTTC.

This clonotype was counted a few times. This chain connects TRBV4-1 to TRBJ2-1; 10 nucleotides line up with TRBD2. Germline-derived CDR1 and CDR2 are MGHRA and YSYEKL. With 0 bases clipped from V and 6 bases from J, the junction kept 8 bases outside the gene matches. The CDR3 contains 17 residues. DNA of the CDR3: TGCGCCAGCAGCCAAGATACCCTTAGCGGGGGGTTCAATGAGCAGTTCTTC. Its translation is CASSQDTLSGGFNEQFF.

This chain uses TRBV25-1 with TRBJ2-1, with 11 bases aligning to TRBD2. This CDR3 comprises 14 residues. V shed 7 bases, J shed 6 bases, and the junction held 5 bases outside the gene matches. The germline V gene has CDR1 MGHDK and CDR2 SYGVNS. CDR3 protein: CASNSGGAGNEQFF. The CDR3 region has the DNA TGTGCCAGCAATAGCGGGGGGGCGGGCAATGAGCAGTTCTTC.

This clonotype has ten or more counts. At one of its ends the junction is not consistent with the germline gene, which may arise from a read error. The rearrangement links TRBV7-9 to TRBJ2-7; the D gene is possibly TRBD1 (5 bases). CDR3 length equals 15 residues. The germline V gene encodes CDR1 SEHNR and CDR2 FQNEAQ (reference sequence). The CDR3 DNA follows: TGTGCCAGCACCTTAAAAGGGTCCAGGGCCTACGAGCAGTACTTC. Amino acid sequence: CASTLKGSRAYEQYF.

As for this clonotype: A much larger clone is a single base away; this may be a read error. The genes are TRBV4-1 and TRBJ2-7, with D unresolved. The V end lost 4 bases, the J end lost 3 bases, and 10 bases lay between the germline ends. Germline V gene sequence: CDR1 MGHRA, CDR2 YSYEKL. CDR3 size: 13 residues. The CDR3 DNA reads TGCGCCAGCAGCCTTTTCCTCGGCTACGAGCAGTACTTC. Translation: CASSLFLGYEQYF.

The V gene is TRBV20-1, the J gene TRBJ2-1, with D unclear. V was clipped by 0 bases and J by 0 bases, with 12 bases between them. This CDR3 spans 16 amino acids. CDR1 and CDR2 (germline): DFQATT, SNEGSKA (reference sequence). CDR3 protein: CSARDASRSSYNEQFF. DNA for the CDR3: TGCAGTGCTAGAGATGCGAGCCGCAGCTCCTACAATGAGCAGTTCTTC.

Here the CDR3 reads CASSVGGSGSPLHF. The CDR3 DNA reads TGTGCCAGCAGCGTAGGGGGGTCAGGATCACCCCTCCACTTT. The V gene is TRBV27, the J gene TRBJ1-6; a weak D match, TRBD1 (6 bases). Germline V CDR1 and CDR2: MNHEY, SMNVEV (reference sequence). The CDR3 has 14 residues. Trimming took off 6 bases at V and 10 bases at J, with 16 bases between the two ends.

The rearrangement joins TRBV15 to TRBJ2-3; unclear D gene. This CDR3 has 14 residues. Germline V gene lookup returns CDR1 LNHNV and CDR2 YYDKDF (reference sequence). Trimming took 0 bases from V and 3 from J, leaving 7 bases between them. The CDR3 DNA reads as TGTGCCACCAGCAGAGAGTCACGTACAGATACGCAGTATTTT. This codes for CATSRESRTDTQYF.

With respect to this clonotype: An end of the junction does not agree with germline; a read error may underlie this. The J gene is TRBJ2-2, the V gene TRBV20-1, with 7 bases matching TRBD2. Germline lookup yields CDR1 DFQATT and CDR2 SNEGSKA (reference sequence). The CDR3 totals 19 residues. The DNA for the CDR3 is TGCAGTGCTGGAGATCTCGGGGGAGGGGTGGTAGGGCACACCGGGGAGCTGTTTTTT. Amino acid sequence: CSAGDLGGGVVGHTGELFF.

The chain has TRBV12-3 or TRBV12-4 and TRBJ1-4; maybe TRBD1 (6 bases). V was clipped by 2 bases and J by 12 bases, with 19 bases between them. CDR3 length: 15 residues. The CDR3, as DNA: TGTGCCAGCAGTTTAACCGGGACCCCAGCAGGGGAACTGTTTTTT. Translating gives CASSLTGTPAGELFF.

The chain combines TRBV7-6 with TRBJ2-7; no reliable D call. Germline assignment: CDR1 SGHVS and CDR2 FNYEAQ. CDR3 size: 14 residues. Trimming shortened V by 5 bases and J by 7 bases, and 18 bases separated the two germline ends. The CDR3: CASSPRRQLGEQYF. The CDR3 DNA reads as TGTGCCAGCAGCCCAAGACGGCAGTTGGGAGAGCAGTACTTC.

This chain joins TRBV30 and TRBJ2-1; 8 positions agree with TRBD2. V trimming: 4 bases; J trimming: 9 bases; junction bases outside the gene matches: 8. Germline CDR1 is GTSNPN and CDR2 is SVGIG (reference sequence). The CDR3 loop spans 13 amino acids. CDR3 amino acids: CAWTPGGPSEQFF. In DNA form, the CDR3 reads TGTGCCTGGACCCCGGGGGGGCCGAGTGAGCAGTTCTTC.

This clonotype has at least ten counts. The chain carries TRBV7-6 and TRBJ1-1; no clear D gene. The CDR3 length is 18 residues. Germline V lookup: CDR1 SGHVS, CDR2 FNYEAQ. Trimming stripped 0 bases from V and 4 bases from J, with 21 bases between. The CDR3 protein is CASSLALFGISGGTEAFF. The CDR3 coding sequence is TGTGCCAGCAGCTTAGCTCTTTTCGGGATTAGTGGTGGCACTGAAGCTTTCTTT. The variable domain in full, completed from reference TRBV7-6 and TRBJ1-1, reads GAGVSQSPRYKVTKRGQDVALRCDPISGHVSLYWYRQALGQGPEFLTYFNYEAQQDKSGLPNDRFSAERPEGSISTLTIQRTEQRDSAMYRCASSLALFGISGGTEAFFGQGTRLTVV.

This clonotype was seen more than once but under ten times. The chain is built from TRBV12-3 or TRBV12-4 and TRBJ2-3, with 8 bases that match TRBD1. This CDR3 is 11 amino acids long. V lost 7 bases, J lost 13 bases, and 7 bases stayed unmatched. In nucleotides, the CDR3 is TGTGCCAGCAAACGGACAGGGTCAAAGTATTTT. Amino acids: CASKRTGSKYF.

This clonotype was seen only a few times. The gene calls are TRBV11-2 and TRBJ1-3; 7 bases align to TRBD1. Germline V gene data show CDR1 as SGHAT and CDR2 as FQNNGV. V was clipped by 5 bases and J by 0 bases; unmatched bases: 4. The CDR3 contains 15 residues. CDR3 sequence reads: CASSPAGGSGNTIYF. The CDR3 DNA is TGTGCCAGCAGCCCGGCAGGGGGCTCTGGAAACACCATATATTTT.

The CDR3 DNA reads TGTGCCAGCAGCTTGGTTGGGACAGGATATTCACCCCTCCACTTT. This codes for CASSLVGTGYSPLHF. The chain is built from TRBV5-5 and TRBJ1-6; 8 bases line up with TRBD1. The trim removed 0 bases at V and 8 bases at J, leaving 4 bases unmatched. This CDR3 has 15 residues. The germline CDR1 and CDR2 sequences are SGHKS and YYEKEE (reference sequence).

The CDR3 loop reads CASSLGTGIIAYEQYF. CDR3 nucleotides: TGCGCCAGCAGCTTGGGGACAGGGATAATCGCCTACGAGCAGTACTTC. This chain joins TRBV5-1 and TRBJ2-7; TRBD1 aligns across 8 bases. The CDR3 length is 16 residues. Germline-derived CDR1 and CDR2 are SGHRS and YFSETQ. With V trimmed by 0 bases and J by 2 bases, 7 bases remained unmatched.

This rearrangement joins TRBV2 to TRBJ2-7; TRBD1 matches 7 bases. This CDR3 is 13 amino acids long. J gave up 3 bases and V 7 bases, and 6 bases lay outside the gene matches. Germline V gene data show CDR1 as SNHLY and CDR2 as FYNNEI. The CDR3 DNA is TGTGCCAGCAACACAGGGGTCCTCTACGAGCAGTACTTC. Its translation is CASNTGVLYEQYF.

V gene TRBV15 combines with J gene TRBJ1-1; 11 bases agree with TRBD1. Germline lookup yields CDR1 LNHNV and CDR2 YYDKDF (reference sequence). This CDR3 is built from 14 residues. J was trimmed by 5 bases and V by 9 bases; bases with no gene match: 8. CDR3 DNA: TGTGCCACAAGACAGGACAGGGGGCGAACTGAAGCTTTCTTT. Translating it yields CATRQDRGRTEAFF.

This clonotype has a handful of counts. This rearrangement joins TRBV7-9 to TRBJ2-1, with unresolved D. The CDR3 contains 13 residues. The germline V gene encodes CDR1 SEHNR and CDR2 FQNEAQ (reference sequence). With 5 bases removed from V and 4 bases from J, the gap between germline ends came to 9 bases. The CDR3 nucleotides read TGTGCCAGCAGCGCGACACCTTACAATGAGCAGTTCTTC. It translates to CASSATPYNEQFF.